The entry below describes one T cell receptor beta chain. Its specificity is unknown. These data come from a study of cytomegalovirus exposure and HLA in healthy donors. CDR1 and CDR2 from the germline V gene are LNHDA and SQIVND (reference sequence). With 3 bases removed from V and 7 bases from J, the gap between germline ends came to 15 bases. The CDR3 extends over 15 amino acids. General study points: Among TCR beta chains of equal frequency, HLA-associated ones were more clonally expanded in a later analysis. Productive status was seen about 87% or about 30% of the time for most TCR beta V segments in an earlier analysis.

It was with 60 Vbeta and 13 Jbeta primers that the PCR ran. Profiling relied on immunoSEQ multiplex PCR, and the TCRdb table lists in-frame clones only, not all of them. The sample holds about 54,000 clones, 82% seen once. Sequences were obtained from PBMCs. This receptor was taken from a woman in her late teens or twenties in good health and CMV-seronegative. The rearrangement uses TRBV19 and TRBJ1-4; D is perhaps TRBD1 (5 bases). The CDR3 reads CASSIGTGGSEKLFF. CDR3 nucleotide sequence: TGTGCCAGTAGTATCGGAACAGGTGGCAGTGAAAAACTGTTTTTT.